The subject of this entry is one T cell receptor (beta chain). Its antigen is unidentified. This sample is drawn from a study of OX40 agonist ivuxolimab in advanced cancers. At the level of the study: Patients were 65% to 85% male with ages roughly 20 to 90, mean around 61.

Study-wide points: On average, CD8+ T cells had more expanded clones than CD4+.

The ends were cut back, 0 bases at V and 7 bases at J, with 23 bases in the middle. Germline assignment: CDR1 SGHTS and CDR2 YDEGEE. The CDR3 totals 18 residues. Exclusion of a patient followed from autoimmune disease history or systemic immunosuppression. Sequencing used immunoSEQ multiplex PCR; TCRdb keeps in-frame clones, though not all of them. The sample holds 31,000 or so clones; around nine tenths are singletons and the top ten take more than 30%. V gene TRBV5-8 combines with J gene TRBJ1-5, with unresolved D. The source of this sequence is an adult with an advanced solid tumor such as melanoma, head and neck, liver or kidney cancer. The material sequenced was CD4+ or CD8+ T cells sorted from blood, taken in a trial of the OX40 agonist ivuxolimab. DNA for the CDR3: TGTGCCAGCAGCTTGGGGCCAGGATTTCAGGTCTTCCCACAGCCCCAGCATTTT. This translates into CASSLGPGFQVFPQPQHF.